The sequence of this TCR beta chain was determined in a study of cytomegalovirus exposure and HLA in healthy donors. Study-level findings and limits: Most TCRs appeared rarely, but some public TCRs recurred in many donors.

Each of the donors was a healthy bone marrow donor. Whereas donors were nominally healthy upon sampling, unrecorded immune exposures were probable. The V and J ends lost 4 bases and 6 bases respectively, with 10 bases between them. CDR3 size: 13 residues. Germline assignment: CDR1 MNHEY and CDR2 SVGAGI. PCR used 60 Vbeta primers and 13 Jbeta primers. Clones were read by immunoSEQ multiplex PCR, and TCRdb kept only the in-frame ones, dropping some. The sample has 150,000 or so clones, 80% to 90% seen once. Turning to this clone: Its antigen is still unknown.

This TCR derives from a woman under 30 in good health and CMV-seronegative. The J gene is TRBJ2-1, the V gene TRBV6-5; D ambiguous. The specimen sequenced was PBMCs. The CDR3 spells CASSSPSGNEQFF. Written as DNA, the CDR3 is TGTGCCAGCAGTTCTCCGTCCGGCAATGAGCAGTTCTTC.